This TCR beta chain was captured in a study of T cell responses to AZD1222 COVID-19 vaccine. Findings and caveats of the study: AZD1222 recipients seropositive at baseline numbered only six or seven. Sampling that yielded the repertoires occurred only after the peak T cell response. Mostly white British, mostly female donors; authors suggested clonal diversity may be underestimated. Two doses of AZD1222 preceded a rise in Spike-specific TCR breadth and depth.

Here immunoSEQ multiplex PCR was the method, and the copy in TCRdb shows in-frame clones only, minus some. The sample holds about 120,000 clones, 90% seen once. On this clone itself: Its specificity is unknown.

The CDR3 spans 15 residues. Trimming took 5 bases from V and 3 from J, leaving 16 bases between them. Germline V lookup: CDR1 SEHNR, CDR2 FQNEAQ (reference sequence). This receptor was identified in an adult in good health. The specimen was peripheral blood, collected on day 0 of MenACWY control vaccination. J is TRBJ1-1 and V is TRBV7-9; TRBD1 might be the D (5 bases). In nucleotides, the CDR3 is TGTGCCAGCAGCCGAAGGACGGGAGGGGACACTGAAGCTTTCTTT. It is translated as CASSRRTGGDTEAFF.